The T cell receptor beta chain described here comes from a study of cytomegalovirus exposure and HLA in healthy donors. The study, taken as a whole, reports: Roughly uniform depth of sequencing across donors was assumed in presence/absence analyses.

Vbeta (60) and Jbeta (13) primers were used in the PCR. Sequencing was performed with immunoSEQ multiplex PCR; in TCRdb, only in-frame clones are kept and a portion is missing. The table includes approximately 110,000 clones, around 80% detected once. Details on this clone: Its antigen is not known.

Germline values: CDR1 MNHEY, CDR2 SMNVEV (reference sequence). The CDR3 totals 15 residues. The V and J ends lost 8 bases and 7 bases respectively, with 23 bases between them. Sequencing was carried out using PBMCs. The receptor's source is a man between 40 and 49 years old in good health and CMV-seropositive. The chain joins TRBV27 to TRBJ1-2, with D hard to call. The CDR3 coding sequence is TGTGCCAGCGTTCAATGGTGGTTTGAAAGCCCTGGCTACACCTTC. This codes for CASVQWWFESPGYTF.